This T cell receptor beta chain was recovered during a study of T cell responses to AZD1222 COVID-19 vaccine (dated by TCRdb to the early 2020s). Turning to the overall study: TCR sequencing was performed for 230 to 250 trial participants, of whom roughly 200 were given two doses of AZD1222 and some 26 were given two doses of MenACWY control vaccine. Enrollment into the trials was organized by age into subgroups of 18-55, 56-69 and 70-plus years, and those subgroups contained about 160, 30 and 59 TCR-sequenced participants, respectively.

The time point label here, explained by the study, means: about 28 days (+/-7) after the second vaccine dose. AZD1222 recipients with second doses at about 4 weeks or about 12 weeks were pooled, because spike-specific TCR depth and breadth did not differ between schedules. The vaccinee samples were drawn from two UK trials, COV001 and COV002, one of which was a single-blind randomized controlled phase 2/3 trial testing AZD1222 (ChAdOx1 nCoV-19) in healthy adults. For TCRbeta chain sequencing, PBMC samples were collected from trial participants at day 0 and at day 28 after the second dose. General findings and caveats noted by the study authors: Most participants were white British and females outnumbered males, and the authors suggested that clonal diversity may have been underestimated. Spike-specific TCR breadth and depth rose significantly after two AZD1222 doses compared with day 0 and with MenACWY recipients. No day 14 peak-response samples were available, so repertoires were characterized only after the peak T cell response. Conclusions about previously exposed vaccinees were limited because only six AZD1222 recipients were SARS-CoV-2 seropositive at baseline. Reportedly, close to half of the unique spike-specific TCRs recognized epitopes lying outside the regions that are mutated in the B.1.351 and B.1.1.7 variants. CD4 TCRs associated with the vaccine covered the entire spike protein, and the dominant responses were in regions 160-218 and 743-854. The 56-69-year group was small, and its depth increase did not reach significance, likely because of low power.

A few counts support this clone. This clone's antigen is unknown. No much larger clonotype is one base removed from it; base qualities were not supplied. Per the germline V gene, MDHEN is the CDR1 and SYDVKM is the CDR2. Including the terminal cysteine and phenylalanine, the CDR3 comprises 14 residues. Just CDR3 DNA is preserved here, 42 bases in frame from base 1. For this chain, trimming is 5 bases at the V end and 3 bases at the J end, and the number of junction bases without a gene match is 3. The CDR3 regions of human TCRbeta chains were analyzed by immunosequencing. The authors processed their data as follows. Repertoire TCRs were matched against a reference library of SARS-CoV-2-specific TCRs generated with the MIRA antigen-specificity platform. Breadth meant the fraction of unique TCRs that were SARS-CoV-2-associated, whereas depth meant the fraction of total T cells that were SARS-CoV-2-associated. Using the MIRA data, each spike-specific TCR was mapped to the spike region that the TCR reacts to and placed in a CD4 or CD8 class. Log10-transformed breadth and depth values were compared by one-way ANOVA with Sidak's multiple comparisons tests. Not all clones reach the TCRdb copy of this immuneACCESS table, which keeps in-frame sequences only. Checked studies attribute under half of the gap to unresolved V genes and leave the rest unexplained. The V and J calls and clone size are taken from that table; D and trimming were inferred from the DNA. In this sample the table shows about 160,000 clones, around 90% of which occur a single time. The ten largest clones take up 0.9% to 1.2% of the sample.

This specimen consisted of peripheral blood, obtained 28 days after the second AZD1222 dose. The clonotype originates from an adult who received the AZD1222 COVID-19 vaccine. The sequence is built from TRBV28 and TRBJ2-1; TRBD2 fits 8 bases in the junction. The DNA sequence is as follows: TGTGCCAGCAGTCTTAGCGGGATCTACAATGAGCAGTTCTTC. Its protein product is CASSLSGIYNEQFF. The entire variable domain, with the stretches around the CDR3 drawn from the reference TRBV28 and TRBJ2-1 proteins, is DVKVTQSSRYLVKRTGEKVFLECVQDMDHENMFWYRQDPGLGLRLIYFSYDVKMKEKGDIPEGYSVSREKKERFSLILESASTNQTSMYLCASSLSGIYNEQFFGPGTRLTVL.